This entry describes one T cell receptor beta chain. This clone's antigen is unknown. At one of its ends the junction is not consistent with the germline gene, which may arise from a read error. The source of the sample is a study of blood T cell repertoires in COVID-19 (dated by TCRdb to about 2020). With respect to the entire study: Samples covering the acute and convalescent phases of COVID-19 were provided by collaborators in the United States, Italy and Spain. The material from the prospective study consisted of cDNA or gDNA derived from T cells, B-cell-depleted T cells, or PBMCs. Deeply sampled blood TCRbeta repertoires from subjects exposed to, actively infected with, or recovered from COVID-19 were included in the dataset. The repertoires were released in a freely available public database intended as a resource for research on the immune response to SARS-CoV-2. Samples were obtained from the ongoing ImmuneRACE study (first 160 participants) and from 1,254 subjects provided by 6 global collaborators. The sample metadata nearly always contained a de-identified subject ID, COVID-19 status, age in years and sex. HLA class I and class II types, where available, came from metadata supplied by the sample provider rather than from assay-based typing. General findings and caveats noted by the study authors: Clinical and demographic metadata were provided uncurated, with the amount varying by source and participant.

The germline V gene provides CDR1 SGHRS and CDR2 YFSETQ. The CDR3 measures 16 amino acids from cysteine to phenylalanine. CDR3 DNA only is kept here, 48 bases in frame from base 1. Enrolling through a virtual design, the prospective study's participants ranged in age from roughly 18 to 90 years and lived across about two dozen United States geographic areas. In the prospective study, cohorts were assigned on the basis of participant-reported clinical history obtained from a screening survey and a study questionnaire. In the prospective study, whole blood, serum and a nasopharyngeal or oropharyngeal swab were collected from each participant by mobile phlebotomists. Participants in the prospective study had the option to provide additional blood draws and questionnaires over an approximately 2-month period. Before DNA extraction, prospective study blood samples were shipped either frozen or at room temperature.

The immunoSEQ Assay, a bias-controlled multiplex PCR, was used to amplify TCRbeta CDR3 regions from genomic DNA. The original methods were these. The number of nucleated cells in each sample was estimated from the amplification of reference gene primers within the assay. Sequence reads were collapsed and filtered to measure the absolute abundance of every unique TCRbeta CDR3 rearrangement. For each sample, productive Simpson clonality was calculated as the square root of Simpson's diversity index over productive rearrangements. TCRdb limited this immuneACCESS table to in-frame rearrangements with V and J called. A share of clones is missing; checked studies link under half to unresolved V genes, and the rest is unexplained. D and trimming were read from the DNA, whereas the V and J calls and clone size are those reported in that table. For this sample the table gives 250,000 to 300,000 clones, of which 84% were detected only once. The ten largest clones represent under 5% of the sample.

This clonotype was sampled from a man aged 25 to 40 with acute COVID-19. The chain is encoded by TRBV5-1 joined to TRBJ1-6; the best D guess is TRBD1, with 5 bases matching. The sample comprised PBMCs or T cells enriched from blood (not recorded which). The CDR3 here reads CASSFSGMPNNSPLHF. The base sequence is TGTGCCAGCAGCTTCTCAGGGATGCCCAATAATTCACCCCTCCACTTT.